Listed below are T cell receptor beta chains from one sample, sequenced in a study of T cell responses to AZD1222 COVID-19 vaccine. The data were produced by immunoSEQ multiplex PCR, yet TCRdb's version contains in-frame clones alone and is incomplete. The data show fewer than 130,000 clones, with roughly 92% seen just once and 7.8% held by the top ten. The sample consisted of peripheral blood, taken on day 0 of AZD1222 vaccination. Receptors were obtained from an adult in good health. CDR3s include the opening cysteine and the closing phenylalanine or tryptophan. A D gene is named only where the DNA matches it firmly. Clone size is stated in some rows and not others, as once, few, many or a class when expanded.

j_call: TRBJ2-4; clone_size: NA; d_call: NA; v_call: TRBV5-5; cdr3_nt: TGTGCCAGCAGCTTGGTTGGGAACATTCAGTACTTC; cdr3_aa: CASSLVGNIQYF
j_call: TRBJ2-2; clone_size: NA; d_call: TRBD1; v_call: TRBV6-6; cdr3_nt: TGTGCCAGCAGCAAACCTGACAGGGGAACACAACGAAGGAGGACCGGGGAGCTGTTTTTT; cdr3_aa: CASSKPDRGTQRRRTGELFF
j_call: TRBJ2-1; clone_size: NA; d_call: NA; v_call: TRBV5-6; cdr3_nt: TGTGCCAGCAGCCAAGGGGGGTTTAGACTCAATGAGCAGTTCTTC; cdr3_aa: CASSQGGFRLNEQFF
j_call: TRBJ2-2; clone_size: NA; d_call: TRBD2; v_call: TRBV3-1/TRBV3-2; cdr3_nt: TGTGCCAGCAGCCCCCTGCGGGGGAAGGACACCGGGGAGCTGTTTTTT; cdr3_aa: CASSPLRGKDTGELFF
j_call: TRBJ1-1; clone_size: NA; d_call: TRBD1; v_call: TRBV7-2; cdr3_nt: TGTGCCAGCAGCCCGGGACAGGGCCGAATGAACACTGAAGCTTTCTTT; cdr3_aa: CASSPGQGRMNTEAFF
j_call: TRBJ2-7; clone_size: NA; d_call: NA; v_call: TRBV5-6; cdr3_nt: TGTGCCAGCAGACAAACGGGGTCAGGGGTCCCCTACGAGCAGTACTTC; cdr3_aa: CASRQTGSGVPYEQYF
j_call: TRBJ1-5; clone_size: NA; d_call: NA; v_call: TRBV19; cdr3_nt: TGTGCCAGTAGTATAGCGGGACGGTTCAATCAGCCCCAGCATTTT; cdr3_aa: CASSIAGRFNQPQHF
j_call: TRBJ2-3; clone_size: NA; d_call: NA; v_call: TRBV6-4; cdr3_nt: TGTGCCAGCAGTGTAAGCAGCACAGATACGCAGTATTTT; cdr3_aa: CASSVSSTDTQYF
j_call: TRBJ1-2; clone_size: once; d_call: NA; v_call: TRBV20-1; cdr3_nt: TGCAGTGCTAGAGTACAGTATGGCTACACCTTC; cdr3_aa: CSARVQYGYTF
j_call: TRBJ1-1; clone_size: NA; d_call: NA; v_call: TRBV2; cdr3_nt: TGTGCCAGCAGTCAACTCATGAACACTGAAGCTTTCTTT; cdr3_aa: CASSQLMNTEAFF
j_call: TRBJ2-7; clone_size: NA; d_call: TRBD1; v_call: TRBV6-5; cdr3_nt: TGTGCCAGCTCCCCGGGACAGGGAGTGACCGAGCAGTACTTC; cdr3_aa: CASSPGQGVTEQYF
j_call: TRBJ1-2; clone_size: NA; d_call: NA; v_call: TRBV24-1; cdr3_nt: TGTGCCACCAGTGAAGGTCCTTCCCGGCATGGCTACACCTTC; cdr3_aa: CATSEGPSRHGYTF
j_call: TRBJ2-7; clone_size: NA; d_call: NA; v_call: TRBV2; cdr3_nt: TGTGCCAGCAGTGATTGGGGGCTCTCCTACGAGCAGTACTTC; cdr3_aa: CASSDWGLSYEQYF
j_call: TRBJ1-1; clone_size: NA; d_call: NA; v_call: TRBV6-5; cdr3_nt: TGTGCCAGCAAAGGACAGTTGAACACTGAAGCTTTCTTT; cdr3_aa: CASKGQLNTEAFF
j_call: TRBJ1-5; clone_size: NA; d_call: NA; v_call: TRBV19; cdr3_nt: TGTGCCTTCTATCCCGACAGACACAATCAGCCCCAGCATTTT; cdr3_aa: CAFYPDRHNQPQHF
j_call: TRBJ2-3; clone_size: NA; d_call: NA; v_call: TRBV27; cdr3_nt: TGTGCCAGCAGTCTGACTCCTACAGATACGCAGTATTTT; cdr3_aa: CASSLTPTDTQYF
j_call: TRBJ1-5; clone_size: NA; d_call: TRBD1; v_call: TRBV2; cdr3_nt: TGTGCCAGCAGTGAGCGACAGGGGGCGAGGAAACAGCCCCAGCATTTT; cdr3_aa: CASSERQGARKQPQHF
j_call: TRBJ1-3; clone_size: NA; d_call: NA; v_call: TRBV7-8; cdr3_nt: TGTGCCAGCATGGGACGCCGAACTGGAAACACCATATATTTT; cdr3_aa: CASMGRRTGNTIYF
j_call: TRBJ1-5; clone_size: NA; d_call: TRBD1; v_call: TRBV12-5; cdr3_nt: TGTGCTAGTGGTTGGGACTTCCAGGGGGCGGATCAGCCCCAGCATTTT; cdr3_aa: CASGWDFQGADQPQHF
j_call: TRBJ1-6; clone_size: NA; d_call: TRBD1; v_call: TRBV19; cdr3_nt: TGTGCCAGTAGTATCGCACAGGGGATATCCTCACCCCTCCACTTT; cdr3_aa: CASSIAQGISSPLHF
j_call: TRBJ2-7; clone_size: NA; d_call: TRBD2; v_call: TRBV2; cdr3_nt: TGTGCCAGCAGTGTAACTAGCGGGGGGGGCCAGCAGTACTTC; cdr3_aa: CASSVTSGGGQQYF
j_call: TRBJ1-3; clone_size: NA; d_call: NA; v_call: TRBV28; cdr3_nt: TGTGCCAGCAGTGTCCTAAACACCATATATTTT; cdr3_aa: CASSVLNTIYF
j_call: TRBJ1-2; clone_size: NA; d_call: NA; v_call: TRBV12-3/TRBV12-4; cdr3_nt: TGTGCCAGCAGGGTACAGGGAAGTGCTGGCTACACCTTC; cdr3_aa: CASRVQGSAGYTF
j_call: TRBJ1-1; clone_size: NA; d_call: NA; v_call: TRBV2; cdr3_nt: TGTGCCAGCAGTTACCGGGCCCACAACGGCGTGAACACTGAAGCTTTCTTT; cdr3_aa: CASSYRAHNGVNTEAFF
j_call: TRBJ2-5; clone_size: NA; d_call: NA; v_call: TRBV6-5; cdr3_nt: TGTGCCAGCAGTTACGTTGGGTTTGAGACCCAGTACTTC; cdr3_aa: CASSYVGFETQYF
j_call: TRBJ1-2; clone_size: NA; d_call: NA; v_call: TRBV5-6; cdr3_nt: TGTGCCAGCAGCTTGGCGTTCGAGACCTATGGCTACACCTTC; cdr3_aa: CASSLAFETYGYTF
j_call: TRBJ2-2; clone_size: NA; d_call: NA; v_call: TRBV11-3; cdr3_nt: TGTGCCAGCAGCTTCTCTCCCAGGGTCACCGGGGAGCTGTTTTTT; cdr3_aa: CASSFSPRVTGELFF
j_call: TRBJ1-4; clone_size: NA; d_call: NA; v_call: TRBV19; cdr3_nt: TGTGCCAGTATCCCAGAGAGGGAGAACGTAGGAAATTGTGAAAAACTGTTTTTT; cdr3_aa: CASIPERENVGNCEKLFF
j_call: TRBJ1-1; clone_size: NA; d_call: NA; v_call: TRBV20-1; cdr3_nt: TGCAGTGCCCTATGGGGAAACGAAGCTTTCTTT; cdr3_aa: CSALWGNEAFF
j_call: TRBJ2-3; clone_size: NA; d_call: TRBD2; v_call: TRBV9; cdr3_nt: TGTGCCAGCAGCGCCTCGACTAGCGTTTCTAGCACAGATACGCAGTATTTT; cdr3_aa: CASSASTSVSSTDTQYF
j_call: TRBJ1-1; clone_size: NA; d_call: NA; v_call: TRBV10-3; cdr3_nt: TGTGCCATCAGTGCCTCCCTGGCAGTCTCATTCACTGAAGCTTTCTTT; cdr3_aa: CAISASLAVSFTEAFF
j_call: TRBJ1-1; clone_size: NA; d_call: TRBD1; v_call: TRBV5-1; cdr3_nt: TGCGCCAGCAGCTTCAGACAGGGTGGAAGCGGTGAAGCTTTCTTT; cdr3_aa: CASSFRQGGSGEAFF
j_call: TRBJ1-2; clone_size: NA; d_call: NA; v_call: TRBV7-9; cdr3_nt: TGTGCCAGCAGCTTAGCCAACTATGGCTACACCTTC; cdr3_aa: CASSLANYGYTF
j_call: TRBJ1-2; clone_size: NA; d_call: TRBD1; v_call: TRBV11-2; cdr3_nt: TGTGCCAGCAGCTTAGGACGCAGGGGGGCCGATGGCTACACCTTC; cdr3_aa: CASSLGRRGADGYTF
j_call: TRBJ1-6; clone_size: NA; d_call: TRBD1; v_call: TRBV27; cdr3_nt: TGTGCCAGCAGTTTGGAGGCTCAGGGGGCCTCACCCCTCCACTTT; cdr3_aa: CASSLEAQGASPLHF
j_call: TRBJ1-5; clone_size: once; d_call: NA; v_call: TRBV6-6; cdr3_nt: TGTGCCAGCAGTTCCCGGACAGCCGGACGTCAGCCCCAGCATTTT; cdr3_aa: CASSSRTAGRQPQHF
j_call: TRBJ2-7; clone_size: NA; d_call: TRBD2; v_call: TRBV6-5; cdr3_nt: TGTGCCAGCAGTTACGGGAGGGGCTACGAGCAGTACTTC; cdr3_aa: CASSYGRGYEQYF
j_call: TRBJ1-5; clone_size: NA; d_call: NA; v_call: TRBV27; cdr3_nt: TGTGCCAGCAGTTTAAGTCCTGGACAAGGCTATCAGGCCCAGCATTTT; cdr3_aa: CASSLSPGQGYQAQHF
j_call: TRBJ2-2; clone_size: NA; d_call: TRBD1; v_call: TRBV11-3; cdr3_nt: TGTGCCAGCAGCCCCAGACAGGGGGCCTCGAACACCGGGGAGCTGTTTTTT; cdr3_aa: CASSPRQGASNTGELFF
j_call: TRBJ2-7; clone_size: once; d_call: TRBD2; v_call: TRBV5-4; cdr3_nt: TGTGCCAGCAGCGATAGCGGGGGTATCTACGAGCAGTACTTC; cdr3_aa: CASSDSGGIYEQYF
j_call: TRBJ1-1; clone_size: NA; d_call: NA; v_call: TRBV18; cdr3_nt: TGTGCCAGCTCACGTCCCGGGGTATGGACTGAAGCTTTCTTT; cdr3_aa: CASSRPGVWTEAFF
j_call: TRBJ1-5; clone_size: NA; d_call: NA; v_call: TRBV2; cdr3_nt: TGTGCCAGCAGCGTGACGGATTCGGGGCCCCAGCATTTT; cdr3_aa: CASSVTDSGPQHF
j_call: TRBJ2-5; clone_size: NA; d_call: NA; v_call: TRBV4-1; cdr3_nt: TGCGCCAGCAGCCAAGGGGGCACAACCGGTCGAGAGACCCAGTACTTC; cdr3_aa: CASSQGGTTGRETQYF
j_call: TRBJ2-7; clone_size: NA; d_call: NA; v_call: TRBV19; cdr3_nt: TGTGCCAGTAGTACGGGACCCAGCTACGAGCAGTACTTC; cdr3_aa: CASSTGPSYEQYF
j_call: TRBJ2-3; clone_size: NA; d_call: TRBD2; v_call: TRBV6-1; cdr3_nt: TGTGCCAGCAGTGCCCAAATACTAGCGGGGGTTGATACGCAGTATTTT; cdr3_aa: CASSAQILAGVDTQYF
j_call: TRBJ2-1; clone_size: once; d_call: NA; v_call: TRBV12-5; cdr3_nt: TGTGCTAGTGGTTTGGCCTATTACAATGAGCAGTTCTTC; cdr3_aa: CASGLAYYNEQFF
j_call: TRBJ1-2; clone_size: NA; d_call: NA; v_call: TRBV9; cdr3_nt: TGTGCCAGCAGCCCGACATATAACTATGGCTACACCTTC; cdr3_aa: CASSPTYNYGYTF
j_call: TRBJ1-2; clone_size: NA; d_call: TRBD1; v_call: TRBV19; cdr3_nt: TGTGCCATTTCGACAGGGCACTATGGCTACACCTTC; cdr3_aa: CAISTGHYGYTF
j_call: TRBJ1-3; clone_size: NA; d_call: NA; v_call: TRBV5-1; cdr3_nt: TGCGCCAGCAGACTGGACAGATCTGGAAACACCATATATTTT; cdr3_aa: CASRLDRSGNTIYF
j_call: TRBJ1-1; clone_size: NA; d_call: NA; v_call: TRBV5-5; cdr3_nt: TGTGCCAGCAGCTTGTCGGCTACTGAAGCTTTCTTT; cdr3_aa: CASSLSATEAFF
j_call: TRBJ2-3; clone_size: NA; d_call: NA; v_call: TRBV30; cdr3_nt: TGTGCCTGGAGTCCCTTTTTGACAGATAGCCTCACAGATACGCAGTATTTT; cdr3_aa: CAWSPFLTDSLTDTQYF
j_call: TRBJ1-1; clone_size: NA; d_call: NA; v_call: TRBV6-2/TRBV6-3; cdr3_nt: TGTGCCAGCAGTTTTTCCAACCTCCATACAGGTCTGAACACTGAAGCTTTCTTT; cdr3_aa: CASSFSNLHTGLNTEAFF
j_call: TRBJ2-1; clone_size: NA; d_call: NA; v_call: TRBV11-3; cdr3_nt: TGTGCCAGCAGCCCCCTCGGGGATAGCTCCTACAATGAGCAGTTCTTC; cdr3_aa: CASSPLGDSSYNEQFF
j_call: TRBJ2-7; clone_size: few; d_call: TRBD1; v_call: TRBV7-7; cdr3_nt: TGTGCCAGCAGCCCCGGGGGACAGGGGGCCTACGAGCAGTACTTC; cdr3_aa: CASSPGGQGAYEQYF